These 18 T cell receptor beta chains were sequenced from one sample in a study of cytomegalovirus exposure and HLA in healthy donors. The PCR employed 60 Vbeta primers together with 13 Jbeta primers. Produced via immunoSEQ multiplex PCR; TCRdb's table is partial and in-frame only. The sample shows 100,000 to 150,000 clones, 74% of them seen only once. Sequencing used PBMCs. These receptor sequences come from a woman between 50 and 59 years old in good health and CMV-seropositive.

Note on this clone: Mismatch with germline at one junction end may stem from a read error. The chain combines TRBV7-9 with TRBJ2-7; the match to TRBD1 covers 7 bases. CDR1 and CDR2 from the germline V gene are SEHNR and FQNEAQ (reference sequence). The CDR3 runs to 14 residues. This chain's CDR3 is CSSSLADRVWEQYF. Written as DNA, the CDR3 is TGTTCCAGCAGCTTAGCCGACAGGGTTTGGGAGCAGTACTTC.

The chain links TRBV7-9 to TRBJ2-5, with 7 bases identical to TRBD2. The trim removed 3 bases at V and 2 bases at J, leaving 6 bases unmatched. There are 15 residues in the CDR3. Per germline, CDR1 SEHNR and CDR2 FQNEAQ (reference sequence). The CDR3 DNA reads TGTGCCAGCAGCTTGGAACTAGCGTCACAAGAGACCCAGTACTTC. Protein: CASSLELASQETQYF.

This chain connects TRBV6-1 to TRBJ2-3, with 7 bases fitting TRBD2. V shed 2 bases, J shed 2 bases, and the junction held 1 base outside the gene matches. This CDR3 is 14 amino acids long. Looked up from germline, CDR1 is MNHNS and CDR2 is SASEGT. CDR3 DNA: TGTGCCAGCAGTGAAAGCGGGAACACAGATACGCAGTATTTT. This encodes CASSESGNTDTQYF.

The chain is built from TRBV29-1 and TRBJ1-1, with D unclear. Deletions cut 7 bases from V and 10 bases from J, with 7 bases between. The CDR3 consists of 8 residues. Germline CDR1 reads SQVTM; CDR2 reads ANQGSEA. In nucleotides, the CDR3 is TGCAGCGCCGACTTAGCTTTCTTT. Protein product: CSADLAFF.

This clone was counted a few times. V gene TRBV27 combines with J gene TRBJ2-3; D gene ambiguous. The CDR3 covers 13 residues. From germline, CDR1 is MNHEY and CDR2 SMNVEV (reference sequence). V shed 3 bases and J shed 6 bases, with 10 bases lying between them. The CDR3 bases are TGTGCCAGCAGTTTTCAGTCAGGCGATACGCAGTATTTT. Translating gives CASSFQSGDTQYF.

The chain uses TRBV30 and TRBJ2-6; 8 bases fit TRBD1. V lost 5 bases, J lost 0 bases, and 9 bases stayed unmatched. The CDR3 is 17 residues long. Germline loops: CDR1 GTSNPN, CDR2 SVGIG (reference sequence). The CDR3, as DNA: TGTGCCTGGCGTCGGGACAGGTCATTCTCTGGGGCCAACGTCCTGACTTTC. Translating gives CAWRRDRSFSGANVLTF.

There are a few counts of this clone. The rearrangement joins TRBV30 to TRBJ1-1, with a tentative D call TRBD1 (5 bases). The CDR3 runs 15 residues. Trimming cost V 0 bases and J 1 base, with 12 bases left between them. Germline loops: CDR1 GTSNPN, CDR2 SVGIG (reference sequence). CDR3 bases: TGTGCCTGGAGTGTAGGCCCCAGGGCGAACACTGAAGCTTTCTTT. Translated, it gives CAWSVGPRANTEAFF.

In its sample, this clone was seen a few times. This rearrangement joins TRBV5-6 to TRBJ2-5; TRBD2 matches 13 bases. Trimming at V came to 4 bases and at J to 0 bases, leaving 6 bases not matched to a gene. The CDR3 is 17 residues long. Germline CDR1 reads SGHDT; CDR2 reads YYEEEE. CDR3: CASSQVGLAGNQETQYF. DNA for the CDR3: TGTGCCAGCAGCCAAGTGGGACTAGCGGGGAACCAAGAGACCCAGTACTTC. Based on the CDR3 plus reference TRBV5-6 and TRBJ2-5, the full variable domain is DAGVTQSPTHLIKTRGQQVTLRCSPKSGHDTVSWYQQALGQGPQFIFQYYEEEERQRGNFPDRFSGHQFPNYSSELNVNALLLGDSALYLCASSQVGLAGNQETQYFGPGTRLLVL.

CDR3 sequence reads: CASSPLDSFHQPQHF. In nucleotides, the CDR3 is TGTGCCAGTAGCCCTCTTGACAGCTTCCATCAGCCCCAGCATTTT. The chain carries TRBV19 and TRBJ1-5, with D maybe TRBD1 (5 bases). The germline CDR1 and CDR2 sequences are LNHDA and SQIVND (reference sequence). V lost 6 bases and J 5 bases, leaving 17 bases between the germline ends. The CDR3 is 15 amino acids.

This clone appeared a single time. The chain is built from TRBV29-1 and TRBJ2-7, with a tentative D call TRBD1 (5 bases). Trimming removed 3 bases at V and 9 bases at J, with 9 bases between. Germline-derived CDR1 and CDR2 are SQVTM and ANQGSEA. This CDR3 comprises 10 residues. The CDR3 here is CSVEDIVQYF. In nucleotides, the CDR3 is TGCAGCGTTGAGGACATCGTGCAGTACTTC.

This chain links TRBV4-3 with TRBJ2-1; 7 nucleotides line up with TRBD1. This CDR3 spans 16 amino acids. Trimming took 2 bases from V and 4 from J; bases not matched to a gene: 8. The germline V gene has CDR1 LGHNA and CDR2 YSLEER. This CDR3 reads CASSQNPGQLYNEQFF. CDR3 coding DNA: TGCGCCAGCAGCCAAAATCCGGGACAGTTGTACAATGAGCAGTTCTTC.

Only a few counts were recorded for this clone. The gene calls are TRBV6-5 and TRBJ2-7; 12 bases agree with TRBD2. The CDR3 spans 15 residues. CDR1 is MNHEY, CDR2 SVGAGI, per germline. V shed 6 bases, J shed 2 bases, and the junction held 5 bases outside the gene matches. The CDR3 region is CASRRTSGDAYEQYF. The CDR3 nucleotides read TGTGCCAGCAGACGGACTAGCGGGGACGCCTACGAGCAGTACTTC.

The J gene is TRBJ1-1, the V gene TRBV18; 7 bases fit TRBD1. The CDR3 has 16 residues. V lost 3 bases to trimming and J lost 1 base; unmatched junction nucleotides: 8. Germline V CDR1 and CDR2: KGHSH, LQKENI. The CDR3 sequence: CASSPQSGTANTEAFF. The CDR3 nucleotides read TGTGCCAGCTCACCCCAATCCGGGACAGCGAACACTGAAGCTTTCTTT.

The chain joins TRBV4-3 to TRBJ2-7; D perhaps matches TRBD1 (6 bases). The CDR3 is 13 amino acids. The ends were cut back, 5 bases at V and 2 bases at J, with 10 bases in the middle. Germline V lookup: CDR1 LGHNA, CDR2 YSLEER. The CDR3: CASSWDKTYEQYF. The CDR3 nucleotides read TGCGCCAGCAGCTGGGACAAGACCTACGAGCAGTACTTC.

This clone was counted a few times. This chain joins TRBV6-5 and TRBJ2-7, with 7 bases aligning to TRBD2. Germline V gives CDR1 MNHEY, CDR2 SVGAGI. The CDR3 covers 15 residues. V gave up 6 bases and J gave up 9 bases; unmatched junction bases: 17. CDR3 amino acids: CASRSLGGEVSGQYF. DNA for the CDR3: TGTGCCAGCAGGTCTCTGGGAGGGGAGGTTTCGGGGCAGTACTTC.

J is TRBJ2-5 and V is TRBV4-1; TRBD2 agrees at 11 bases. The CDR3 runs to 14 residues. The germline V gene encodes CDR1 MGHRA and CDR2 YSYEKL. The junction had 5 bases not matched to a gene; V was cut back by 6 bases and J by 5 bases. CDR3 nucleotide sequence: TGCGCCAGCAGTTGGGGACTAGCGGTGGAGACCCAGTACTTC. Amino acids: CASSWGLAVETQYF.

This clone has only one observation. The V and J genes are TRBV18 and TRBJ2-7; tentatively, D is TRBD1 (6 bases). The germline V gene has CDR1 KGHSH and CDR2 LQKENI. Trimming took off 6 bases at V and 2 bases at J, with 20 bases between the two ends. The CDR3 has 16 residues. This chain's CDR3 is CASSPLKAGATYEQYF. The CDR3 DNA is TGTGCCAGCTCGCCTTTGAAGGCAGGGGCGACCTACGAGCAGTACTTC.

The chain has TRBV9 and TRBJ2-5, with 12 bases that match TRBD2. This CDR3 contains 16 residues. CDR1 and CDR2 from the germline V gene are SGDLS and YYNGEE. The ends lost 2 bases at V and 3 bases at J; junction bases unmatched: 5. The DNA of the CDR3 is TGTGCCAGCAGCGTCGCTAGCGGGGGGGCCGAAGAGACCCAGTACTTC. Translated: CASSVASGGAEETQYF.